The 21 T cell receptor beta chains listed next were all sequenced from one sample in a study of long-term antiretroviral therapy in people with HIV. Version v3.0 of the immunoSEQ assay was performed at survey level. The protocol was immunoSEQ multiplex PCR, while the TCRdb copy is restricted to in-frame clones and leaves out a portion. Among tens of thousands of clones listed, approximately 80% were seen once. Sequencing used unsorted PBMCs, obtained 0.3 years after starting antiretroviral therapy. The source is a man in his fifties with HIV.

This clone was seen only a few times. CDR3 sequence (DNA): TGTGCCAGCAGCTCTCGCGTGCCGTATGGCTACACCTTC. Protein sequence: CASSSRVPYGYTF. V is TRBV5-8 and J is TRBJ1-2; D is ambiguous. The CDR3 sequence is 13 residues long. The V end was cut by 3 bases, the J end by 5 bases, with 11 bases between. Germline loops: CDR1 SGHTS, CDR2 YDEGEE.

The chain is built from TRBV10-2 and TRBJ2-7; 7 bases fit TRBD2. J was trimmed by 3 bases and V by 8 bases; bases with no gene match: 10. The CDR3 consists of 14 residues. Germline V gene lookup returns CDR1 WSHSY and CDR2 SAAADI. The CDR3 DNA is TGCGCCAGCGGCTTTGGGGGAGGGCTCTACGAGCAGTACTTC. It yields the protein CASGFGGGLYEQYF.

The sample holds one count of this clone. The J gene is TRBJ2-7, the V gene TRBV7-9, with 7 bases lining up with TRBD1. Germline V gene sequence: CDR1 SEHNR, CDR2 FQNEAQ (reference sequence). The CDR3 is 15 amino acids. V lost 6 bases and J lost 0; bases outside the gene matches: 8. CDR3: CASSRGQESSYEQYF. For the CDR3, the DNA is TGTGCCAGCAGTCGCGGACAGGAAAGCTCCTACGAGCAGTACTTC. Supplemented by reference TRBV7-9 and TRBJ2-7, the full variable domain reads DTGVSQNPRHKITKRGQNVTFRCDPISEHNRLYWYRQTLGQGPEFLTYFQNEAQLEKSRLLSDRFSAERPKGSFSTLEIQRTEQGDSAMYLCASSRGQESSYEQYFGPGTRLTVT.

The chain carries TRBV29-1 and TRBJ1-2; TRBD1 might be the D (6 bases). CDR3 size: 13 residues. The V gene lost 6 bases and the J gene lost 3 bases, with 14 bases spanning the gap. Per the germline V gene, CDR1 is SQVTM and CDR2 is ANQGSEA. The DNA of the CDR3 is TGCAGCGTCGACCGGGACACCCACTATGGCTACACCTTC. Residues: CSVDRDTHYGYTF.

This clone was counted only a few times. The chain uses TRBV5-1 and TRBJ1-1, with D possibly being TRBD1 (6 bases). CDR3 length equals 15 residues. Germline assignment: CDR1 SGHRS and CDR2 YFSETQ. V was pared by 0 bases and J by 3 bases, with 12 bases between. The chain's CDR3 is CASSLEGEGDTEAFF. DNA of the CDR3: TGCGCCAGCAGCTTGGAGGGAGAGGGGGACACTGAAGCTTTCTTT.

This rearrangement joins TRBV28 to TRBJ1-5, with TRBD1 matching over 9 bases. CDR1 MDHEN and CDR2 SYDVKM come from the germline V gene. CDR3 size: 13 residues. The V gene end was trimmed by 6 bases and the J gene end by 5 bases; junction bases not matched to a gene: 2. CDR3 region: CASRTGGYQPQHF. CDR3 nucleotides: TGTGCCAGCAGGACAGGGGGGTATCAGCCCCAGCATTTT.

V is TRBV2 and J is TRBJ1-1, with D hard to call. V was cut by 5 bases and J by 2 bases, with 9 bases left in between. Germline V CDR1 and CDR2: SNHLY, FYNNEI. The CDR3 covers 13 residues. The CDR3 here is CASSWTGNTEAFF. For the CDR3, the DNA is TGTGCCAGCAGTTGGACGGGAAACACTGAAGCTTTCTTT.

The V and J genes are TRBV4-3 and TRBJ2-3; D possibly corresponds to TRBD2 (6 bases). CDR1 and CDR2 (germline): LGHNA, YSLEER. V dropped 0 bases and J dropped 1 base, with 17 bases sitting between them. This CDR3 comprises 18 residues. The DNA of the CDR3 is TGCGCCAGCAGCCAAGATTGGGCTAGCGCCCTACGCACAGATACGCAGTATTTT. Translating it yields CASSQDWASALRTDTQYF.

This chain uses TRBV5-6 with TRBJ2-5, with D maybe TRBD1 (5 bases). Deletions cut 1 base from V and 10 bases from J, with 11 bases between. The CDR3 is 12 residues long. Per germline, CDR1 SGHDT and CDR2 YYEEEE. CDR3 residues: CASSLWGRDQYF. DNA of the CDR3: TGTGCCAGCAGCTTGTGGGGCCGAGACCAGTACTTC.

V and J are TRBV30 and TRBJ2-1; tentatively, D is TRBD1 or TRBD2 (6 bases each). The V end was cut by 2 bases, the J end by 16 bases, with 18 bases between. CDR1 is GTSNPN and CDR2 is SVGIG in the germline V gene (reference sequence). CDR3 size: 12 residues. The CDR3, as DNA: TGTGCCTGGAGTCCCCGGGACTGGGGGGCATTCTTC. This gives the protein CAWSPRDWGAFF.

The chain employs TRBV4-1 and TRBJ2-7; 8 nucleotides match TRBD2. Germline values: CDR1 MGHRA, CDR2 YSYEKL. CDR3 length: 17 amino acids. V trimming: 0 bases; J trimming: 1 base; junction bases outside the gene matches: 8. The CDR3 reads CASSQDEPGLVSYEQYF. CDR3 nucleotide sequence: TGCGCCAGCAGCCAAGATGAGCCGGGACTAGTTTCCTACGAGCAGTACTTC.

The gene calls are TRBV9 and TRBJ1-6; no clear D gene. Germline loops: CDR1 SGDLS, CDR2 YYNGEE. The CDR3 is 12 amino acids. V was cut by 0 bases and J by 10 bases, with 5 bases left in between. In DNA, the CDR3 is TGTGCCAGCAGCGTAGAAGGATCACCCCTCCACTTT. This translates into CASSVEGSPLHF.

This chain connects TRBV19 to TRBJ1-5; possible D gene TRBD1, 5 bases. Germline CDR1 LNHDA, CDR2 SQIVND (reference sequence). Between the trimmed V and J ends, which lost 5 bases and 1 base, there was a span of 12 bases. The CDR3 spans 15 residues. CDR3: CASSYWGGSNQPQHF. The DNA of the CDR3 is TGTGCCAGTAGTTATTGGGGCGGCAGCAATCAGCCCCAGCATTTT.

The rearrangement uses TRBV27 and TRBJ2-5; possible D gene TRBD1, 6 bases. Looked up from germline, CDR1 is MNHEY and CDR2 is SMNVEV (reference sequence). The CDR3 is made up of 18 amino acids. The V and J ends lost 0 bases and 0 bases respectively, with 17 bases between them. The CDR3 DNA follows: TGTGCCAGCAGTTTATCGTTCGAGGGACATCTGTACCAAGAGACCCAGTACTTC. Its protein product is CASSLSFEGHLYQETQYF.

The gene calls are TRBV9 and TRBJ2-1; D might be TRBD2 (5 bases). V was pared by 1 base and J by 5 bases, with 13 bases between. Germline lookup yields CDR1 SGDLS and CDR2 YYNGEE. The CDR3 contains 15 residues. The CDR3, as DNA: TGTGCCAGCAGCGTATTGGAAAGCGGAAACAATGAGCAGTTCTTC. It encodes CASSVLESGNNEQFF.

This chain joins TRBV4-1 and TRBJ1-1; TRBD1 is a possible D gene (6 bases). This CDR3 is built from 14 residues. Trimming left V 4 bases short and J 1 base short, with 10 bases between. Germline V gene sequence: CDR1 MGHRA, CDR2 YSYEKL. Here the CDR3 DNA reads TGCGCCAGCAGCCTTCGACAGGCGAACACTGAAGCTTTCTTT. Translating it yields CASSLRQANTEAFF.

The chain links TRBV25-1 to TRBJ1-1, with D perhaps matching TRBD1 (6 bases). Germline V gives CDR1 MGHDK, CDR2 SYGVNS. The CDR3 consists of 16 residues. Trimming removed 7 bases at V and 1 base at J, with 19 bases between. The CDR3 region has the DNA TGTGCCAGCACCGGGGGCCTGAGTTCCCCGAACACTGAAGCTTTCTTT. This encodes CASTGGLSSPNTEAFF.

V gene TRBV12-5 combines with J gene TRBJ2-2, with 9 bases identical to TRBD2. This CDR3 is 17 amino acids long. Trimming removed 0 bases from V and 3 bases from J; junction bases left unmatched: 5. Germline values: CDR1 LGHNT, CDR2 FRNRAP. The CDR3 is CASGLVLAGGDTGELFF. CDR3 DNA sequence: TGTGCTAGTGGTTTGGTACTGGCGGGGGGGGACACCGGGGAGCTGTTTTTT.

The chain recombines TRBV9 with TRBJ2-3, with D maybe TRBD1 (6 bases). Per germline, CDR1 SGDLS and CDR2 YYNGEE. Between the trimmed V and J ends, which lost 3 bases and 0 bases, there was a span of 14 bases. The CDR3 consists of 16 residues. This CDR3 reads CASSAHRASSTDTQYF. The CDR3 DNA sequence: TGTGCCAGCAGCGCCCACAGGGCCTCTAGCACAGATACGCAGTATTTT. Filled out from reference TRBV9 and TRBJ2-3, the complete variable domain reads DSGVTQTPKHLITATGQRVTLRCSPRSGDLSVYWYQQSLDQGLQFLIQYYNGEERAKGNILERFSAQQFPDLHSELNLSSLELGDSALYFCASSAHRASSTDTQYFGPGTRLTVL.

This chain links TRBV5-4 with TRBJ2-7; D remains unclear. CDR3 length: 14 residues. V lost 0 bases and J lost 2, with 9 bases in between. Germline lookup yields CDR1 SGHNT and CDR2 YYREEE (reference sequence). CDR3 DNA sequence: TGTGCCAGCAGCTTGGGGGCGAGACCCTACGAGCAGTACTTC. It translates to CASSLGARPYEQYF.

This clone was counted once. J is TRBJ1-4 and V is TRBV10-2; TRBD1 aligns across 9 bases. The CDR3 is 14 amino acids. Looked up from germline, CDR1 is WSHSY and CDR2 is SAAADI. V shed 6 bases, J shed 6 bases, and the junction held 5 bases outside the gene matches. CDR3 residues: CASRGTGSDEKLFF. For the CDR3, the DNA is TGCGCCAGCAGAGGGACAGGGTCGGATGAAAAACTGTTTTTT.